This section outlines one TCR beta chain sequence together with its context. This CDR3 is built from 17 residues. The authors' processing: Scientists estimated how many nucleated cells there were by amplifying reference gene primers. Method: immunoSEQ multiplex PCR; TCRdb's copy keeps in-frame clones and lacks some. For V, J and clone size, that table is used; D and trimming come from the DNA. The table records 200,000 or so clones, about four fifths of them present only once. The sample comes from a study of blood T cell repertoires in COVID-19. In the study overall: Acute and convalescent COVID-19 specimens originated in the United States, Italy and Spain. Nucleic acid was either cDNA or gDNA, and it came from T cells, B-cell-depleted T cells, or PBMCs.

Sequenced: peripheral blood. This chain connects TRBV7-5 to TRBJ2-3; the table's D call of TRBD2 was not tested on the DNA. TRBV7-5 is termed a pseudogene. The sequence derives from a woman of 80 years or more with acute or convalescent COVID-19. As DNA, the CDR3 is TGTGCCAGAAGCTTAGCGGGGTTGGACTTGAACACAGATACGCAGTATTTT. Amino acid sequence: CARSLAGLDLNTDTQYF.